These 29 T cell receptor beta chains were sequenced from one sample in a study of shared clonotypes between healthy human individuals (dated by TCRdb to the early 2020s). The receptor library was made with the immunoSEQ multiplex PCR assay. The table comes from immuneACCESS by way of TCRdb, which keeps in-frame sequences with V and J called. Part of the clones is missing from these tables; in studies checked, under half for an unresolved V gene and the rest for unknown reasons. This sample holds 2 million to 2.5 million clones; about 92% were observed only once. Clones ranked in the top ten supply around 0.4% of the sample. Sequences were obtained from naive CD4+ T cells from PBMCs. This specimen's cell subset or site label, interpreted: CD45RA+ positively selected. Receptors originate from a man in his late teens or twenties in good health. Some clones in this sample may be carry-over from other donors' samples.

The genes are TRBV27 and TRBJ1-2; tentatively, D is TRBD1 (5 bases). The CDR3 runs to 15 residues. Between the trimmed V and J ends, which lost 3 bases and 3 bases, there was a span of 14 bases. The germline V gene encodes CDR1 MNHEY and CDR2 SMNVEV (reference sequence). The CDR3 bases are TGTGCCAGCAGTTTGCGGCAGGGATGGGACTATGGCTACACCTTC. This sequence encodes CASSLRQGWDYGYTF.

The V and J genes are TRBV7-9 and TRBJ2-3; TRBD2 matches at 14 bases. The CDR3 runs 14 residues. CDR1 is SEHNR and CDR2 is FQNEAQ in the germline V gene (reference sequence). Trimming cost V 5 bases and J 8 bases; bases outside gene matches: 3. This chain's CDR3 is CASSPGTSGSTQYF. The CDR3 DNA follows: TGTGCCAGCAGCCCGGGGACTAGCGGGAGTACGCAGTATTTT.

The chain is built from TRBV11-2 and TRBJ2-3; D is unclear. CDR1 and CDR2 (germline): SGHAT, FQNNGV. Trimming took 2 bases from V and 4 from J, leaving 10 bases between them. CDR3 length equals 14 residues. The CDR3 region is CASSLRTPADTQYF. The CDR3 DNA is TGTGCCAGCAGCTTACGTACGCCTGCAGATACGCAGTATTTT.

This clone was seen a single time. The chain combines TRBV11-2 with TRBJ2-7; 11 bases line up with TRBD2. Germline assignment: CDR1 SGHAT and CDR2 FQNNGV. This CDR3 contains 15 residues. V lost 5 bases to trimming and J lost 3 bases; unmatched junction nucleotides: 6. CDR3 amino acids: CASSTRTSGLYEQYF. Here the CDR3 DNA reads TGTGCCAGCAGCACCCGGACTAGCGGGCTCTACGAGCAGTACTTC.

The chain is built from TRBV4-2 and TRBJ1-1, with D maybe TRBD1 (5 bases). The length of the CDR3 is 15 residues. V was pared by 1 base and J by 5 bases, with 14 bases between. The germline V gene encodes CDR1 LGHNA and CDR2 YNFKEQ. The CDR3 DNA sequence: TGTGCCAGCAGCCAAGGCGACAGAAGGGGTACTGAAGCTTTCTTT. This sequence encodes CASSQGDRRGTEAFF.

For this clone: The same CDR3 is also encoded by other DNA sequences in this sample. V gene TRBV7-2 combines with J gene TRBJ1-1; D gene uncertain. Per the germline V gene, CDR1 is SGHTA and CDR2 is FQGNSA. This CDR3 contains 14 residues. The germline V and J ends were trimmed by 1 base and 0 bases, with 6 bases remaining between them. The CDR3 region has the DNA TGTGCCAGCAGCTTAGGAGCCGTGAACACTGAAGCTTTCTTT. Translated: CASSLGAVNTEAFF.

This chain uses TRBV5-4 with TRBJ2-1, with TRBD1 identical over 12 bases. In germline, CDR1 is SGHNT, CDR2 YYREEE (reference sequence). The V and J ends lost 3 bases and 16 bases, in that order; junction bases with no gene match: 5. This CDR3 spans 12 amino acids. CDR3 region: CASSWDRGRKFF. The CDR3, as DNA: TGTGCCAGCAGCTGGGACAGGGGGCGCAAATTCTTC.

The gene calls are TRBV5-1 and TRBJ2-7, with 8 bases matching TRBD1. V shed 4 bases, J shed 5 bases, and the junction held 8 bases outside the gene matches. The germline V gene has CDR1 SGHRS and CDR2 YFSETQ. This CDR3 is 14 amino acids long. CDR3 protein: CASSPGQVGNEQYF. CDR3 nucleotides: TGCGCCAGCAGCCCGGGACAGGTGGGCAACGAGCAGTACTTC. The variable domain in full, with the rest retrieved from reference TRBV5-1 and TRBJ2-7, is KAGVTQTPRYLIKTRGQQVTLSCSPISGHRSVSWYQQTPGQGLQFLFEYFSETQRNKGNFPGRFSGRQFSNSRSEMNVSTLELGDSALYLCASSPGQVGNEQYFGPGTRLTVT.

The rearrangement links TRBV30 to TRBJ1-4; D is perhaps TRBD1 (5 bases). Per the germline V gene, CDR1 is GTSNPN and CDR2 is SVGIG (reference sequence). The length of the CDR3 is 17 residues. Trimming took off 3 bases at V and 8 bases at J, with 25 bases between the two ends. The CDR3 spells CAWRSWHQLGRGEKLFF. CDR3 nucleotides: TGTGCCTGGAGAAGCTGGCATCAGTTGGGTAGGGGCGAAAAACTGTTTTTT. The variable domain in full, with the rest retrieved from reference TRBV30 and TRBJ1-4, is SQTIHQWPATLVQPVGSPLSLECTVEGTSNPNLYWYRQAAGRGLQLLFYSVGIGQISSEVPQNLSASRPQDRQFILSSKKLLLSDSGFYLCAWRSWHQLGRGEKLFFGSGTQLSVL.

The chain is built from TRBV5-1 and TRBJ2-1; a possible D gene is TRBD2 (6 bases). V shed 3 bases and J shed 4 bases, with 17 bases lying between them. The germline CDR1 and CDR2 sequences are SGHRS and YFSETQ. The CDR3 runs to 16 residues. CDR3 bases: TGCGCCAGCAGCTCACTAGCAACTAACATTTACAATGAGCAGTTCTTC. Translating gives CASSSLATNIYNEQFF.

The chain carries TRBV28 and TRBJ2-3, with D perhaps given as TRBD1 or TRBD2 (5 bases each). CDR1 and CDR2 (germline): MDHEN, SYDVKM. The CDR3 loop spans 16 amino acids. The V and J ends lost 8 bases and 3 bases respectively, with 21 bases between them. CDR3 nucleotide sequence: TGTGCCAGCTGCTCCGGGGCGATGGTTCAGACAGATACGCAGTATTTT. Its protein product is CASCSGAMVQTDTQYF.

Concerning this clone: Other DNA sequences within the sample encode an identical CDR3. This chain links TRBV5-1 with TRBJ1-2; 8 nucleotides line up with TRBD1. Germline trimming cut 4 bases from V and 2 bases from J; bases unmatched to any gene: 4. This CDR3 has 14 residues. Germline V gene data show CDR1 as SGHRS and CDR2 as YFSETQ. CDR3 residues: CASSPGTGNYGYTF. The CDR3 nucleotides are TGCGCCAGCAGCCCCGGGACAGGCAACTATGGCTACACCTTC.

This rearrangement joins TRBV28 to TRBJ2-7; 11 bases are a match to TRBD2. Trimming took 5 bases from V and 2 from J; bases not matched to a gene: 11. The CDR3 consists of 17 residues. The germline V gene has CDR1 MDHEN and CDR2 SYDVKM. CDR3 residues: CASSVVAGGPPTYEQYF. CDR3 in DNA: TGTGCCAGCAGTGTTGTAGCGGGAGGGCCTCCCACCTACGAGCAGTACTTC.

The J gene is TRBJ2-7, the V gene TRBV7-2; 9 bases map to TRBD2. Germline trimming cut 1 base from V and 5 bases from J; bases unmatched to any gene: 3. The CDR3 extends over 14 amino acids. CDR1 and CDR2 from the germline V gene are SGHTA and FQGNSA. This CDR3 is CASSLGGRADEQYF. The CDR3 coding sequence is TGTGCCAGCAGCTTAGGCGGGAGGGCGGACGAGCAGTACTTC.

The chain is built from TRBV5-4 and TRBJ2-7; 8 bases map to TRBD1. This CDR3 contains 15 residues. CDR1 SGHNT and CDR2 YYREEE come from the germline V gene (reference sequence). V dropped 4 bases and J dropped 0; count of bases not matched to a gene: 6. For the CDR3, the DNA is TGTGCCAGCAGCCCTCGGGACAGGAGCTCCTACGAGCAGTACTTC. Amino acid sequence: CASSPRDRSSYEQYF.

The sample holds one count of this clone. J is TRBJ1-1 and V is TRBV15; 7 bases are shared with TRBD1. CDR1 is LNHNV and CDR2 is YYDKDF in the germline V gene (reference sequence). After removal of 1 base from V and 3 bases from J, the junction contained 5 bases not matched to a gene. This CDR3 contains 15 residues. The CDR3 spells CATSRVAGGDTEAFF. Here the CDR3 DNA reads TGTGCCACCAGCAGAGTAGCAGGGGGGGACACTGAAGCTTTCTTT. Filled out from reference TRBV15 and TRBJ1-1, the complete variable domain reads DAMVIQNPRYQVTQFGKPVTLSCSQTLNHNVMYWYQQKSSQAPKLLFHYYDKDFNNEADTPDNFQSRRPNTSFCFLDIRSPGLGDTAMYLCATSRVAGGDTEAFFGQGTRLTVV.

The chain combines TRBV2 with TRBJ2-1; D is possibly TRBD2 (6 bases). The V end was cut by 6 bases, the J end by 2 bases, with 11 bases between. Germline V gene lookup returns CDR1 SNHLY and CDR2 FYNNEI. The CDR3 is 14 residues long. The CDR3 DNA reads as TGTGCCAGCAGCCGGGACTGGACCTACAATGAGCAGTTCTTC. Translated, it gives CASSRDWTYNEQFF. The complete variable domain, with remaining parts taken from reference TRBV2 and TRBJ2-1, reads EPEVTQTPSHQVTQMGQEVILRCVPISNHLYFYWYRQILGQKVEFLVSFYNNEISEKSEIFDDQFSVERPDGSNFTLKIRSTKLEDSAMYFCASSRDWTYNEQFFGPGTRLTVL.

This clone was recorded only once. J is TRBJ2-3 and V is TRBV29-1; possible D gene TRBD2, 5 bases. The V end was cut by 6 bases, the J end by 6 bases, with 19 bases between. Germline V gene sequence: CDR1 SQVTM, CDR2 ANQGSEA. This CDR3 is built from 14 residues. CDR3 nucleotide sequence: TGCAGCGTCGCCGGGATACCCAGTTTGGATACGCAGTATTTT. As protein: CSVAGIPSLDTQYF.

The chain uses TRBV28 and TRBJ2-1; D tentatively reads TRBD1 or TRBD2 (5 bases each). This CDR3 is 18 amino acids long. Germline-derived CDR1 and CDR2 are MDHEN and SYDVKM. Trimming left V 5 bases short and J 3 bases short, with 23 bases between. CDR3 in amino acids: CASSLIRGYSRSYNEQFF. The CDR3 DNA reads TGTGCCAGCAGTCTAATCCGGGGCTATTCAAGGAGCTACAATGAGCAGTTCTTC.

The chain has TRBV2 and TRBJ1-2; TRBD1 agrees at 7 bases. CDR1 SNHLY and CDR2 FYNNEI come from the germline V gene. The CDR3 has 13 amino acids. V gave up 6 bases and J gave up 8 bases; unmatched junction bases: 9. CDR3 loop: CASRAGTVGGYTF. The CDR3 bases are TGTGCCAGCAGAGCCGGGACAGTCGGCGGCTACACCTTC.

CDR3 bases: TGTGCCAGCAGCTTGACTAGCGGGGCGAACACCGGGGAGCTGTTTTTT. It encodes CASSLTSGANTGELFF. This chain connects TRBV7-7 to TRBJ2-2; TRBD2 matches 11 bases. This CDR3 spans 16 amino acids. V was clipped by 3 bases and J by 0 bases; unmatched bases: 0. Germline values: CDR1 SSHAT, CDR2 FNYEAQ (reference sequence).

V gene TRBV5-4 combines with J gene TRBJ2-4; tentatively, D is TRBD1 or TRBD2 (5 bases each). With 4 bases removed from V and 6 bases from J, the gap between germline ends came to 23 bases. CDR3 size: 17 residues. Per the germline V gene, CDR1 is SGHNT and CDR2 is YYREEE (reference sequence). Written as DNA, the CDR3 is TGTGCCAGCAGCCCAAACAGTCTGCCTAGCCAGGGAAACATTCAGTACTTC. It translates to CASSPNSLPSQGNIQYF.

This chain joins TRBV21-1 and TRBJ2-1. TRBV21-1 is tagged as a pseudogene. The CDR3 sequence is 10 residues long. The CDR3: CASSGAGQFF. CDR3 coding DNA: TGTGCCAGCAGCGGGGCGGGGCAGTTCTTC.

CDR3 residues: CASSPDRVLANYGYTF. The DNA for the CDR3 is TGTGCCAGCTCACCAGACAGGGTTTTAGCTAACTATGGCTACACCTTC. The chain couples TRBV18 to TRBJ1-2; 7 bases fit TRBD1. V gave up 2 bases and J gave up 0 bases; unmatched junction bases: 6. Germline CDR1 KGHSH, CDR2 LQKENI. The CDR3 spans 16 residues.

The chain uses TRBV27 and TRBJ1-1; TRBD1 is a possible D gene (6 bases). Trimming left V 6 bases short and J 8 bases short, with 13 bases between. The CDR3 has 12 residues. Germline loops: CDR1 MNHEY, CDR2 SMNVEV (reference sequence). The CDR3 is CASRNRQVEAFF. Written as DNA, the CDR3 is TGTGCCAGCAGAAATCGACAGGTGGAAGCTTTCTTT.

J is TRBJ2-1 and V is TRBV25-1; TRBD2 matches 7 bases. Unmatched junction bases numbered 7, after V lost 3 bases and J lost 2 bases. CDR3 length: 16 amino acids. Germline V lookup: CDR1 MGHDK, CDR2 SYGVNS. CDR3 DNA sequence: TGTGCCAGCAGTGAGATGACTAGCAGCCCCTACAATGAGCAGTTCTTC. Translating it yields CASSEMTSSPYNEQFF.

The chain uses TRBV2 and TRBJ2-7; tentatively, D is TRBD1 (6 bases). V shed 6 bases and J shed 2 bases, with 14 bases lying between them. Germline-derived CDR1 and CDR2 are SNHLY and FYNNEI. The CDR3 extends over 14 amino acids. The CDR3 DNA sequence: TGTGCCAGCAGCCCGAACAGGGATACCTACGAGCAGTACTTC. Its protein product is CASSPNRDTYEQYF. The full variable domain, with the rest looked up from reference TRBV2 and TRBJ2-7, is EPEVTQTPSHQVTQMGQEVILRCVPISNHLYFYWYRQILGQKVEFLVSFYNNEISEKSEIFDDQFSVERPDGSNFTLKIRSTKLEDSAMYFCASSPNRDTYEQYFGPGTRLTVT.

V is TRBV28 and J is TRBJ2-7; TRBD1 matches 8 bases. V lost 5 bases to trimming and J lost 4 bases; unmatched junction nucleotides: 10. The CDR3 extends over 15 amino acids. The germline CDR1 and CDR2 sequences are MDHEN and SYDVKM. The CDR3 loop is CASSTTGGPTYEQYF. CDR3 nucleotides: TGTGCCAGCAGTACTACAGGGGGTCCGACTTACGAGCAGTACTTC.

In DNA, the CDR3 is TGTGCCAGCAGCCAAGGGTTGGGCAATCAGCCCCAGCATTTT. Its translation: CASSQGLGNQPQHF. V is TRBV4-2 and J is TRBJ1-5, with D hard to call. The CDR3 is 14 residues long. The germline gives CDR1 LGHNA, CDR2 YNFKEQ. Trimming stripped 1 base from V and 2 bases from J, with 6 bases between.